This passage covers 22 T cell receptor beta chains from one sample sequenced in a study of OX40 agonist ivuxolimab in advanced cancers. Data came from immunoSEQ multiplex PCR; TCRdb stores just in-frame clones and leaves some out. Of 45,000 to 50,000 clones in the sample, around 90% were seen once. This sample comprised CD4+ or CD8+ T cells sorted from blood, obtained in a trial of the OX40 agonist ivuxolimab. Source of these receptors: an adult with an advanced solid tumor such as melanoma, head and neck, liver or kidney cancer.

The CDR3 is CASSFPLGAGSSYTF. The CDR3 DNA reads as TGTGCCAGCAGCTTCCCACTTGGAGCAGGGTCCAGCTACACCTTC. The rearrangement joins TRBV5-6 to TRBJ1-2, with a weak D call TRBD1 (5 bases). The germline V gene has CDR1 SGHDT and CDR2 YYEEEE. Trimming shortened V by 2 bases and J by 9 bases, and 20 bases separated the two germline ends. The CDR3 runs 15 residues.

For the CDR3, the DNA is TGTGCCAGCAACTATAGGCAGGGGGATGGCTACACCTTC. Its translation is CASNYRQGDGYTF. The chain combines TRBV7-9 with TRBJ1-2; 7 nucleotides agree with TRBD1. V shed 7 bases, J shed 6 bases, and the junction held 8 bases outside the gene matches. The CDR3 loop spans 13 amino acids. Germline CDR1 reads SEHNR; CDR2 reads FQNEAQ (reference sequence).

The chain combines TRBV7-9 with TRBJ2-7, with unresolved D. The V gene's germline CDR1 is SEHNR and CDR2 FQNEAQ (reference sequence). This CDR3 comprises 12 residues. The V gene lost 4 bases and the J gene lost 5 bases, with 9 bases spanning the gap. The CDR3 loop is CASSYSFDEQYF. The CDR3 nucleotides are TGTGCCAGCAGCTACTCTTTCGACGAGCAGTACTTC.

This chain uses TRBV7-9 with TRBJ1-2; D unclear. The CDR3 runs to 13 residues. V was trimmed by 5 bases and J by 6 bases, leaving 13 bases between them. The germline V gene has CDR1 SEHNR and CDR2 FQNEAQ (reference sequence). The chain's CDR3 is CASSPFWGDGYTF. The CDR3 DNA reads as TGTGCCAGCAGCCCGTTCTGGGGAGATGGCTACACCTTC.

The CDR3 DNA reads TGTGCCAGCTCGACAGGGTTCACTGAAGCTTTCTTT. Translated: CASSTGFTEAFF. The chain combines TRBV28 with TRBJ1-1, with TRBD1 matching over 7 bases. Germline V lookup: CDR1 MDHEN, CDR2 SYDVKM. The CDR3 contains 12 residues. J lost 4 bases, V lost 8 bases, and 4 bases had no gene match.

The chain carries TRBV13 and TRBJ1-2, with TRBD1 matching over 11 bases. The CDR3 loop spans 15 amino acids. The trim removed 8 bases at V and 8 bases at J, leaving 13 bases unmatched. Per the germline V gene, CDR1 is PRHDT and CDR2 is FYEKMQ (reference sequence). CDR3 DNA: TGTGCCAGCGCAGGAGAGGGAGGGACAGGGGGAGGCTACACCTTC. Protein sequence: CASAGEGGTGGGYTF.

The chain uses TRBV5-5 and TRBJ2-7; D is unresolved. This CDR3 is built from 12 residues. CDR1 is SGHKS, CDR2 YYEKEE, per germline (reference sequence). Trimming took off 4 bases at V and 2 bases at J, with 7 bases between the two ends. The CDR3 reads CASSRETYEQYF. The CDR3 region has the DNA TGTGCCAGCAGCCGAGAAACCTACGAGCAGTACTTC.

The chain couples TRBV5-6 to TRBJ2-1; 9 bases map to TRBD2. Germline CDR1 is SGHDT and CDR2 is YYEEEE. The CDR3 spans 13 residues. Germline trimming cut 3 bases from V and 9 bases from J; bases unmatched to any gene: 4. The chain's CDR3 is CASSSRLAVEQFF. The CDR3 DNA reads TGTGCCAGCAGCTCTCGACTAGCGGTTGAGCAGTTCTTC.

V and J are TRBV6-5 and TRBJ1-2; D is unclear. Trimming removed 8 bases at V and 4 bases at J, with 11 bases between. Germline lookup yields CDR1 MNHEY and CDR2 SVGAGI. CDR3 length: 12 amino acids. The CDR3, as DNA: TGTGCCAGCCCCGGCTGGGGCTATGGCTACACCTTC. Protein: CASPGWGYGYTF.

V usage is TRBV6-5 and J usage is TRBJ2-7, with 10 bases that match TRBD2. J gave up 9 bases and V 7 bases, and 15 bases lay outside the gene matches. Germline V gene data show CDR1 as MNHEY and CDR2 as SVGAGI. The CDR3 is 15 amino acids. The CDR3 sequence is CASTSGSGRPGRQYF. The CDR3, as DNA: TGTGCCAGCACCTCGGGTAGCGGGAGGCCGGGACGGCAGTACTTC.

The chain couples TRBV9 to TRBJ2-3; 9 positions agree with TRBD2. The junction had 5 bases not matched to a gene; V was cut back by 0 bases and J by 0 bases. In germline, CDR1 is SGDLS, CDR2 YYNGEE. The CDR3 extends over 17 amino acids. The CDR3 bases are TGTGCCAGCAGCGTAGCTGCGGGGGGGTTTAGCACAGATACGCAGTATTTT. As protein: CASSVAAGGFSTDTQYF.

CDR3 residues: CSVDGSANYGYTF. In DNA form, the CDR3 reads TGCAGCGTTGATGGCTCAGCTAACTATGGCTACACCTTC. V gene TRBV29-1 combines with J gene TRBJ1-2; D uncertain. V lost 3 bases to trimming and J lost 0 bases, with 8 bases between them. The CDR3 loop spans 13 amino acids. Germline V gives CDR1 SQVTM, CDR2 ANQGSEA.

The chain couples TRBV7-6 to TRBJ1-5; D is uncertain. Germline V CDR1 and CDR2: SGHVS, FNYEAQ. The CDR3 extends over 15 amino acids. Trimming removed 1 base from V and 0 bases from J, with 7 bases in between. The CDR3 DNA sequence: TGTGCCAGCAGCTTAGAAGGGAGTAGCAATCAGCCCCAGCATTTT. Amino acids: CASSLEGSSNQPQHF. Filled out from reference TRBV7-6 and TRBJ1-5, the complete variable domain reads GAGVSQSPRYKVTKRGQDVALRCDPISGHVSLYWYRQALGQGPEFLTYFNYEAQQDKSGLPNDRFSAERPEGSISTLTIQRTEQRDSAMYRCASSLEGSSNQPQHFGDGTRLSIL.

CDR3 sequence: CASSPGPSGAQETQYF. Here the CDR3 DNA reads TGTGCCAGCAGTCCAGGACCTAGCGGGGCTCAAGAGACCCAGTACTTC. The gene calls are TRBV7-9 and TRBJ2-5, with 9 bases identical to TRBD2. CDR1 is SEHNR and CDR2 is FQNEAQ in the germline V gene (reference sequence). Losses at the gene ends were 6 bases for V and 2 bases for J; bases not matched to a gene: 10. The length of the CDR3 is 16 residues.

This clone was picked up a small number of times. The chain uses TRBV6-1 and TRBJ1-3; 7 bases are a match to TRBD1. V gave up 4 bases and J gave up 2 bases; unmatched junction bases: 2. CDR1 is MNHNS, CDR2 SASEGT, per germline. This CDR3 spans 14 amino acids. CDR3 in DNA: TGTGCCAGCAGTGCCACAGGGGCTGGAAACACCATATATTTT. Translation gives CASSATGAGNTIYF.

The CDR3 spells CASSLPAGTDYYGYTF. In DNA, the CDR3 is TGTGCCAGCAGTTTGCCCGCCGGGACAGACTACTATGGCTACACCTTC. V gene TRBV28 combines with J gene TRBJ1-2; 7 bases align to TRBD1. Trimming removed 3 bases from V and 3 bases from J; junction bases left unmatched: 10. The CDR3 covers 16 residues. The germline CDR1 and CDR2 sequences are MDHEN and SYDVKM.

The gene calls are TRBV10-3 and TRBJ1-1, with D unclear. Deletions cut 4 bases from V and 1 base from J, with 16 bases between. In germline, CDR1 is ENHRY, CDR2 SYGVKD. CDR3 length: 16 residues. CDR3 sequence reads: CAISAIGSRSNTEAFF. The CDR3 DNA sequence: TGTGCCATCAGTGCTATAGGGTCGAGGTCGAACACTGAAGCTTTCTTT.

This chain uses TRBV5-1 with TRBJ2-7, with 12 bases aligning to TRBD2. CDR1 and CDR2 from the germline V gene are SGHRS and YFSETQ. This CDR3 comprises 17 residues. The V and J ends lost 3 bases and 7 bases, in that order; junction bases with no gene match: 14. The CDR3 nucleotides read TGCGCCAGCAGCTCACTTTCGACTAGCGGGGGCTCTCGGGAGCAGTACTTC. Translated: CASSSLSTSGGSREQYF.

The V call is TRBV28, the J call TRBJ2-7; 7 bases fit TRBD1. V dropped 6 bases and J dropped 7; count of bases not matched to a gene: 9. There are 13 residues in the CDR3. Looked up from germline, CDR1 is MDHEN and CDR2 is SYDVKM. Written as DNA, the CDR3 is TGTGCCAGCAGCCCATACAGGGGCGGGGAGCAGTACTTC. The encoded protein is CASSPYRGGEQYF.

V and J are TRBV30 and TRBJ2-2, with TRBD2 as a possible D gene (7 bases). V was shortened by 2 bases and J by 6 bases, with 25 bases between the two germline ends. The CDR3 contains 18 residues. Germline CDR1 and CDR2: GTSNPN and SVGIG (reference sequence). CDR3 in DNA: TGTGCCTGGAGTTCCCCGATCTGGGAGGGGGTGAGGGCCGGGGAGCTGTTTTTT. As protein: CAWSSPIWEGVRAGELFF.

J is TRBJ2-7 and V is TRBV28, with D perhaps matching TRBD1 (6 bases). The CDR3 runs to 16 residues. CDR1 MDHEN and CDR2 SYDVKM come from the germline V gene. Between the trimmed V and J ends, which lost 4 bases and 0 bases, there was a span of 16 bases. DNA for the CDR3: TGTGCCAGCAGTTCGATCGTGGGGGCCAGCTCCTACGAGCAGTACTTC. This sequence encodes CASSSIVGASSYEQYF.

V is TRBV6-1 and J is TRBJ2-3, with 8 bases fitting TRBD2. This CDR3 has 16 residues. Losses at the gene ends were 4 bases for V and 2 bases for J; bases not matched to a gene: 8. CDR1 MNHNS and CDR2 SASEGT come from the germline V gene. The CDR3 DNA follows: TGTGCCAGCAGTGCGGAGGCGGGGGGCCCCACAGATACGCAGTATTTT. Translation: CASSAEAGGPTDTQYF.